This T cell receptor (beta chain) was captured in a study of blood T cell repertoires in COVID-19. For the study at large: Sources were T cells, B-cell-depleted T cells, or PBMCs; the material itself was cDNA or gDNA.

Methods used by the authors: Reference gene primer amplification yielded estimated nucleated cell counts. Profiling relied on immunoSEQ multiplex PCR, and the TCRdb table lists in-frame clones only, not all of them. V, J and clone size are taken as reported in that table, and D and trimming were inferred from the DNA itself. The sample contains more than 95,000 clones, 88% of which appear only once. This CDR3 comprises 15 residues. V shed 1 base, J shed 4 bases, and the junction held 3 bases outside the gene matches. Germline-derived CDR1 and CDR2 are LNHNV and YYDKDF (reference sequence). This sequence joins TRBV15 and TRBJ2-1; 8 nucleotides align to TRBD2. Sequenced input: peripheral blood. The sequence derives from a human donor in a cohort sampled during active COVID-19. CDR3 bases: TGTGCCACCAGCAGAGCGGGGGGGCTTTACAATGAGCAGTTCTTC. Residues: CATSRAGGLYNEQFF.